The source of this TCR beta chain is a study of blood T cells in healthy people across ages. PCR was performed a second time for about 6 to 11 cycles using a sample-barcoded 5' primer and a J-beta primer mix. In TCRdb, the 5' RACE reads were re-called with MiXCR into one record per CDR3 protein. The sample records about a million distinct CDR3 sequences, approximately 38% being singletons. This clonotype was detected many times. No antigen is known for it. Whole-study findings and limits: Unsorted PBMCs blocked a conclusive comparison of naive and antigen-experienced cells. The recorded TCR beta diversity per million T cells decreased in a roughly linear manner with age.

Trimming removed 7 bases from V and 3 bases from J, with 13 bases in between. The CDR3 covers 13 residues. Germline V lookup: CDR1 SQVTM, CDR2 ANQGSEA. J is TRBJ2-1 and V is TRBV29-1; no clear D gene. The TCR was taken from a man aged 18 to 30 in good health. Sequenced sample: blood. DNA for the CDR3: TGCAGCGGCTCCTCGAACAGCTACAATGAGCAGTTCTTC. Its protein is CSGSSNSYNEQFF.